This T cell receptor (beta chain) was identified during a study of blood T cell repertoires in COVID-19 (TCRdb year 2020). Background for the entire study: Collaborator samples came from the United States, Italy and Spain and covered acute and convalescent phases of COVID-19. The sample metadata nearly always contained a de-identified subject ID, COVID-19 status, age in years and sex. Subjects who had been exposed to COVID-19, were actively infected with it, or had recovered from it provided the deeply sampled blood TCRbeta repertoires that made up the dataset. The prospective study material was composed of cDNA or gDNA derived from T cells, B-cell-depleted T cells, or PBMCs. The repertoires were made available in a free public database intended to serve as a resource for research on the immune response to SARS-CoV-2. Where available, HLA class I and class II types were taken from metadata supplied by the sample provider and were not determined by assay-based typing. Samples came from the ongoing ImmuneRACE study (first 160 participants) plus 1,254 subjects from 6 global collaborators.

On this clone: The antigen it binds to is not known. No base-level quality is on record; no much larger clone is a single base apart.

For this chain, trimming is 4 bases at the V end and 14 bases at the J end, and the number of junction bases without a gene match is 9. Reading the germline V gene (reference sequence) gives CDR1 SGHAT and CDR2 FQDESV. The CDR3, from cysteine to phenylalanine, totals 12 residues. Only the CDR3 region is kept as DNA, spanning 36 bases read in frame from base 1. The collaborating institutions used their own protocols to collect whole blood in K2EDTA tubes. Collaborator samples were shipped for TCRbeta analysis as frozen whole blood, isolated PBMCs, or DNA extracted from either sample type. The immunoSEQ Assay, a bias-controlled multiplex PCR, was used to amplify TCRbeta CDR3 regions from genomic DNA. The original methods were these. The number of nucleated cells in each sample was estimated by amplification of reference gene primers within the assay. To quantify the absolute abundance of each unique TCRbeta CDR3 rearrangement, sequence reads were collapsed and filtered. Productive Simpson clonality was computed per sample as the square root of Simpson's diversity index over productive rearrangements. TCRdb retrieved this table from immuneACCESS and kept in-frame rearrangements only. Not all clones are present; in checked studies, unresolved V genes account for under half, and no reason is known for the remainder. D and trimming come from the DNA, and the V and J calls and clone size come from that table. This sample has under 350,000 clones in its table, and approximately 90% of those were observed once. The leading ten clones occupy 4.6% of the sample.

Here is what the overall study found, with its caveats: The amount of clinical and demographic metadata varied by source and participant and was provided uncurated.

Source material: peripheral blood. The V and J genes are TRBV11-1 and TRBJ1-2, with 8 middle bases fitting TRBD1. This sequence originates from a man aged 35 to 55 with acute or convalescent COVID-19. The CDR3 here reads CASSSDRGSGTF. The sequence in DNA is TGTGCCAGCAGCTCCGACAGGGGAAGCGGGACCTTC.